This T cell receptor (beta chain) is from a study of monozygotic twins with inflammatory bowel disease. Germline lookup yields CDR1 MGHRA and CDR2 YSYEKL. The CDR3 totals 16 residues. On this clonotype: Its target is not known.

Through template switching, UMIs that included a 6-nucleotide sample barcode were added. TCRdb processed the 5' RACE reads again and assigns one entry to each CDR3 protein, with no DNA. Listed are some 440,000 distinct CDR3 sequences; 2% to 3% falls within the top ten. Study-wide findings and caveats: Especially with disease activity, IBD patients had fewer clonotypes in common with others than healthy twins did. Among patients, repertoires may have gained variability from differing immunosuppressive treatments.

Specimen: blood. The TCR sequence derives from a human donor with ulcerative colitis or Crohn's disease, or a healthy co-twin of an affected twin (not recorded which). The chain has TRBV4-1 and TRBJ2-2; TCRdb reports TRBD2, a call that lacks DNA to check it against. CDR3 sequence reads: CASSQEVPGRAGELFF.